This T cell receptor (beta chain) comes out of a study of blood T cell repertoires in COVID-19. The wider study: The United States, Italy and Spain provided the acute and convalescent COVID-19 samples.

Trimming removed 5 bases at V and 4 bases at J, with 16 bases between. The germline CDR1 and CDR2 sequences are SGHDN and FVKESK. This CDR3 region has 15 residues. Profiled with immunoSEQ multiplex PCR; TCRdb holds only in-frame clones, not every one. The table includes 100,000 to 150,000 clones, about 85% detected once. This clonotype was sampled from a woman aged 80 or older with acute or convalescent COVID-19. The sample comprised peripheral blood. The chain carries TRBV14 and TRBJ2-3; D may be TRBD1 (7 bases). CDR3 sequence reads: CASSGRRGESDTQYF. The CDR3 coding sequence is TGTGCCAGCAGCGGGCGCAGGGGGGAATCAGATACGCAGTATTTT.